This is a list of T cell receptor beta chains from one sample in a study of beta chain features in type 1 diabetes. The method was immunoSEQ multiplex PCR; TCRdb's version includes in-frame clones alone and lacks a portion of them. Among some 640,000 clones listed, roughly an eighth were seen once. Source material: naive CD4+ T cells from blood. Receptor source: a young man with type 1 diabetes. Both conserved end residues are part of each CDR3. A D gene is named only where the DNA matches it firmly. Size tells how often a clone was seen (once, few, many) or the class of an expanded clone, and some rows leave it out.

d_gene: -
v_gene: TRBV30
abundance: few
j_gene: TRBJ1-1
CDR3nt: TGTGCCTGGAGCGACAGGCTGATCACTGAAGCTTTCTTT
CDR3aa: CAWSDRLITEAFF

d_gene: -
v_gene: TRBV11-2
abundance: few
j_gene: TRBJ2-2
CDR3nt: TGTGCCAGCAGCCCGGGGCCAACCCACACCGGGGAGCTGTTTTTT
CDR3aa: CASSPGPTHTGELFF

d_gene: TRBD1
v_gene: TRBV14
abundance: once
j_gene: TRBJ2-7
CDR3nt: TGTGCCAGCAGCTCGATAGGGACAGGGCCCTACGAGCAGTACTTC
CDR3aa: CASSSIGTGPYEQYF

d_gene: TRBD1
v_gene: TRBV7-2
abundance: few
j_gene: TRBJ1-5
CDR3nt: TGTGCCAGCAGCTTAGTGGGGACAGGACAGCATTTT
CDR3aa: CASSLVGTGQHF

d_gene: -
v_gene: TRBV18
abundance: -
j_gene: TRBJ2-7
CDR3nt: TGTGCCAGCTCACCACCTGGGGGGGCCAACTACGAGCAGTACTTC
CDR3aa: CASSPPGGANYEQYF

d_gene: -
v_gene: TRBV14
abundance: few
j_gene: TRBJ1-4
CDR3nt: TGTGCCAGCAGCCCCAGGTCCGGCACGCAGGAAAAACTGTTTTTT
CDR3aa: CASSPRSGTQEKLFF

d_gene: TRBD1
v_gene: TRBV2
abundance: few
j_gene: TRBJ2-1
CDR3nt: TGTGCCAGCACAGACAGGGGTGCAACCTACAATGAGCAGTTCTTC
CDR3aa: CASTDRGATYNEQFF

d_gene: -
v_gene: TRBV10-3
abundance: -
j_gene: TRBJ1-2
CDR3nt: TGTGCCATCAGGCCATCTAACTATGGCTACACCTTC
CDR3aa: CAIRPSNYGYTF

d_gene: TRBD2
v_gene: TRBV7-2
abundance: -
j_gene: TRBJ2-1
CDR3nt: TGTGCCAGCAGCTTAAACGGGGGGGCCGATGAGCAGTTCTTC
CDR3aa: CASSLNGGADEQFF

d_gene: TRBD1
v_gene: TRBV29-1
abundance: few
j_gene: TRBJ1-2
CDR3nt: TGCAGCGTTGAAGGGGGACAGGGCTTGAGGGGCTACACCTTC
CDR3aa: CSVEGGQGLRGYTF

d_gene: TRBD2
v_gene: TRBV7-9
abundance: -
j_gene: TRBJ2-6
CDR3nt: TGTGCCAGCAGCCCCTCAGGGAGCGGGGGCTCCCTGGGGGCCAACGTCCTGACTTTC
CDR3aa: CASSPSGSGGSLGANVLTF

d_gene: -
v_gene: TRBV2
abundance: -
j_gene: TRBJ2-7
CDR3nt: TGTGCCAGCAGTTCGGGCCCGACCTACGAGCAGTACTTC
CDR3aa: CASSSGPTYEQYF

d_gene: TRBD1
v_gene: TRBV6-5
abundance: few
j_gene: TRBJ1-4
CDR3nt: TGTGCCAGCAGTTACTCGAAACAGGGGGGAGAACTGTTTTTT
CDR3aa: CASSYSKQGGELFF

d_gene: -
v_gene: TRBV7-2
abundance: few
j_gene: TRBJ1-2
CDR3nt: TGTGCCAGCAGCTTCTTGGTTGGCTACACCTTC
CDR3aa: CASSFLVGYTF